A single sample is the source of the 6 T cell receptor beta chains below, sequenced in a study of Ad26.COV2.S vaccination and SARS-CoV-2 variants. Treatment reported: 15 to 20 received Ad26.COV2.S at low or high dose, single or two shots; about five received placebo; per-sample allocation not given. Samples were taken on day 63 after the first vaccine or placebo injection. Assay used: immunoSEQ multiplex PCR; TCRdb lists only in-frame clones, some missing. The data contain roughly 700,000 clones, 70% to 90% of them singletons. Specimen: peripheral blood, collected in a trial of Ad26.COV2.S vaccine versus placebo. Receptors originate from a person between 18 and 65 years old who received the Ad26.COV2.S COVID-19 vaccine or a placebo.

The rearrangement links TRBV15 to TRBJ1-6; D unclear. Trimming left V 5 bases short and J 8 bases short, with 7 bases between. The CDR3 runs to 12 residues. The germline V gene encodes CDR1 LNHNV and CDR2 YYDKDF (reference sequence). The CDR3 reads CATSSRDSPLHF. The CDR3 region has the DNA TGTGCCACCAGCTCTCGAGATTCACCCCTCCACTTT.

The V call is TRBV6-6, the J call TRBJ1-3; 7 bases match TRBD1. Trimming took 2 bases from V and 4 from J; bases not matched to a gene: 5. Per the germline V gene, CDR1 is MNHNY and CDR2 is SVGAGI (reference sequence). This CDR3 contains 15 residues. The CDR3 loop is CASSYGVQGGNTIYF. CDR3 sequence (DNA): TGTGCCAGCAGTTACGGGGTACAGGGGGGAAACACCATATATTTT.

J is TRBJ2-2 and V is TRBV27, with 7 bases lining up with TRBD2. V lost 6 bases, J lost 8 bases, and 12 bases stayed unmatched. The CDR3 is 15 amino acids. Looked up from germline, CDR1 is MNHEY and CDR2 is SMNVEV (reference sequence). This chain's CDR3 is CASREPTSARGELFF. The CDR3 bases are TGTGCCAGCAGAGAACCCACTAGCGCCAGAGGGGAGCTGTTTTTT.

V and J are TRBV11-3 and TRBJ2-1; D is perhaps TRBD2 (6 bases). Germline CDR1 SGHNT, CDR2 YENEEA. The CDR3 length is 15 residues. Trimming pared 5 bases from V and 10 bases from J, leaving 21 bases between. The chain's CDR3 is CASSQGGAEGTEQFF. CDR3 DNA sequence: TGTGCCAGCAGCCAAGGTGGAGCGGAGGGCACGGAGCAGTTCTTC.

The DNA of the CDR3 is TGCGCCAGCAGCCAGGAACAGGGGGGTGGCACAGATACGCAGTATTTT. Translating it yields CASSQEQGGGTDTQYF. The chain recombines TRBV4-1 with TRBJ2-3; 8 positions match TRBD1. Germline-derived CDR1 and CDR2 are MGHRA and YSYEKL. This CDR3 has 16 residues. With 3 bases clipped from V and 1 base from J, the junction kept 6 bases outside the gene matches.

This chain links TRBV7-9 with TRBJ1-1, with D uncertain. Germline V gene lookup returns CDR1 SEHNR and CDR2 FQNEAQ (reference sequence). V was pared by 2 bases and J by 3 bases, with 7 bases between. This CDR3 spans 13 amino acids. CDR3 coding DNA: TGTGCCAGCAGCTTAAGAAGGGACACTGAAGCTTTCTTT. It codes for CASSLRRDTEAFF.